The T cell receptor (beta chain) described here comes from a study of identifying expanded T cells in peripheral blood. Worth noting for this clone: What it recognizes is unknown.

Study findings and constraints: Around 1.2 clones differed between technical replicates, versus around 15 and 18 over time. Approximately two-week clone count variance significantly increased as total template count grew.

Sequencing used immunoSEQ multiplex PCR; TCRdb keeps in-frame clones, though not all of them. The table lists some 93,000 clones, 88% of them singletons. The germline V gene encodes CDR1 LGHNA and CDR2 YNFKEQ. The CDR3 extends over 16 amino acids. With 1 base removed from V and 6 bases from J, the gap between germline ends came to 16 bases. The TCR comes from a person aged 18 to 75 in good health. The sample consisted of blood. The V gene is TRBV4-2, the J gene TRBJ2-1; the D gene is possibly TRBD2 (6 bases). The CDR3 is CASSQVSGAGGNEQFF. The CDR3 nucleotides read TGTGCCAGCAGCCAAGTTAGTGGGGCCGGGGGCAATGAGCAGTTCTTC.